Many counts were recorded for the clone carrying this TCR beta chain. Its antigen is currently unknown. TCRdb independently ran MiXCR on the 5' RACE reads; one entry per CDR3 protein. The sample carries a few hundred thousand distinct CDR3 sequences, around a tenth recorded once. The data belong to a study of CD8 T cells in ankylosing spondylitis. Regarding the study as a whole: There was a TCR beta motif, made of several highly homologous variants, that appeared characteristic of ankylosing spondylitis blood. Disease-linked clones bore a CD8+ phenotype, appearing relatively rarely in peripheral blood.

The V and J ends lost 4 bases and 9 bases respectively, with 16 bases between them. Germline loops: CDR1 LNHNV, CDR2 YYDKDF (reference sequence). The CDR3 contains 15 residues. The sequence was collected from a female donor with ankylosing spondylitis or in good health (not recorded which). The chain uses TRBV15 and TRBJ1-6; tentative D call: TRBD1 (6 bases). Sequencing input: blood, either unsorted or a sorted T cell fraction (not recorded which). Written as DNA, the CDR3 is TGTGCCACCAGCACCGAACAGGGATCGAGTTCACCCCTCCACTTT. This sequence encodes CATSTEQGSSSPLHF.